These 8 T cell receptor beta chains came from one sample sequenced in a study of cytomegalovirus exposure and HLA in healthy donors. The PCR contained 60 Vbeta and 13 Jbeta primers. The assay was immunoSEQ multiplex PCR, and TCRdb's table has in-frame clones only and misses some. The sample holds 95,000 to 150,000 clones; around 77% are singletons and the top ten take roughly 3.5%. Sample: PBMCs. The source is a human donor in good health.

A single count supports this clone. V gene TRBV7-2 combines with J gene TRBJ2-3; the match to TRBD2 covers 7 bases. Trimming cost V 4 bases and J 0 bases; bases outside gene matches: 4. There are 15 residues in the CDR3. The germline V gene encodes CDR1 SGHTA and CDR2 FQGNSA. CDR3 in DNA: TGTGCCAGCAGCTCCCTGGGAGGGAGCACAGATACGCAGTATTTT. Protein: CASSSLGGSTDTQYF.

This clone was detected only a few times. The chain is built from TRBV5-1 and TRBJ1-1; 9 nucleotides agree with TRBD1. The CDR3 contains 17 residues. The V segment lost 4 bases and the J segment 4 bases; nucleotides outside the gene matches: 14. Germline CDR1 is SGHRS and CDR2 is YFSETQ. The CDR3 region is CASSVDGTGIRSTEAFF. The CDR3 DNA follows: TGCGCCAGCAGCGTAGACGGGACAGGGATTCGGAGCACTGAAGCTTTCTTT.

This CDR3 reads CASSTSTGEKLFF. CDR3 DNA sequence: TGCGCCAGCAGCACCTCGACAGGTGAAAAACTGTTTTTT. The chain carries TRBV4-1 and TRBJ1-4, with D possibly matching TRBD1 (6 bases). This CDR3 comprises 13 residues. Trimming cost V 5 bases and J 7 bases, with 11 bases left between them. The germline V gene encodes CDR1 MGHRA and CDR2 YSYEKL.

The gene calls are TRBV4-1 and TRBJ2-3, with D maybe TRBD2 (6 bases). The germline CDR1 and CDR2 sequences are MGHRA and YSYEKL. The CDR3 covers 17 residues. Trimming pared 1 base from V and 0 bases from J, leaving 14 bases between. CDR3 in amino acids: CASSQVHGSVSTDTQYF. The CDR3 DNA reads TGCGCCAGCAGCCAAGTCCACGGGAGTGTCAGCACAGATACGCAGTATTTT.

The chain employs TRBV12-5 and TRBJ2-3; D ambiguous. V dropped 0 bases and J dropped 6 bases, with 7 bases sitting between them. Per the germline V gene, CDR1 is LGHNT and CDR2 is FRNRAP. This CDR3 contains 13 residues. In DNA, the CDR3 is TGTGCTAGTGGTTTGGTATTCGGGGATACGCAGTATTTT. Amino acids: CASGLVFGDTQYF.

The DNA of the CDR3 is TGTGCCAGCAGACTATCCGGGACAGGGGCTAGCTCCTACAATGAGCAGTTCTTC. This translates into CASRLSGTGASSYNEQFF. This sequence joins TRBV2 and TRBJ2-1; TRBD1 matches at 10 bases. The germline CDR1 and CDR2 sequences are SNHLY and FYNNEI. The CDR3 length is 18 residues. J lost 0 bases, V lost 6 bases, and 11 bases had no gene match. The full variable domain, its missing parts supplied by reference TRBV2 and TRBJ2-1, is EPEVTQTPSHQVTQMGQEVILRCVPISNHLYFYWYRQILGQKVEFLVSFYNNEISEKSEIFDDQFSVERPDGSNFTLKIRSTKLEDSAMYFCASRLSGTGASSYNEQFFGPGTRLTVL.

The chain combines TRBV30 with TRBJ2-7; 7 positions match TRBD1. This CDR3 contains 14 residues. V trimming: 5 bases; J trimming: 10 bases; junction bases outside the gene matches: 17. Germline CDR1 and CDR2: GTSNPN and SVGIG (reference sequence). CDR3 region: CAWRRDRASVSQYF. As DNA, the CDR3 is TGTGCCTGGCGCCGTGACAGGGCCTCAGTAAGCCAGTACTTC. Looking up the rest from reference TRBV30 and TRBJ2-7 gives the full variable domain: SQTIHQWPATLVQPVGSPLSLECTVEGTSNPNLYWYRQAAGRGLQLLFYSVGIGQISSEVPQNLSASRPQDRQFILSSKKLLLSDSGFYLCAWRRDRASVSQYFGPGTRLTVT.

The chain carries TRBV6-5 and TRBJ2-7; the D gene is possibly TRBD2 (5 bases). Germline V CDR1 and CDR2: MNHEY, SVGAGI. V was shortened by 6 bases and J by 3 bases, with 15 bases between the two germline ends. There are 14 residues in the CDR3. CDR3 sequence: CASRGGLNLYEQYF. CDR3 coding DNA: TGTGCCAGCAGAGGCGGACTGAATCTCTACGAGCAGTACTTC.